These 5 T cell receptor beta chains were all obtained from the same sample, sequenced in a study of blood T cell repertoires in COVID-19. Here immunoSEQ multiplex PCR was the method, and the copy in TCRdb shows in-frame clones only, minus some. The sample includes fewer than 80,000 clones, roughly 80% of them seen just once. The material sequenced was peripheral blood. Source of these receptors: a man aged 50 to 59 with COVID-19, enrolled during active disease.

The rearrangement links TRBV6-5 to TRBJ2-7; 7 nucleotides match TRBD1. Looked up from germline, CDR1 is MNHEY and CDR2 is SVGAGI. The CDR3 is made up of 15 amino acids. The V segment lost 0 bases and the J segment 4 bases; nucleotides outside the gene matches: 6. Here the CDR3 reads CASSYSKAGGYEQYF. The DNA for the CDR3 is TGTGCCAGCAGTTACTCGAAGGCAGGGGGATACGAGCAGTACTTC.

V usage is TRBV2 and J usage is TRBJ1-1; D is perhaps TRBD1 (5 bases). CDR1 and CDR2 from the germline V gene are SNHLY and FYNNEI. V shed 6 bases and J shed 8 bases, with 16 bases lying between them. The CDR3 extends over 13 amino acids. The DNA of the CDR3 is TGTGCCAGCAGATCGTCGGGAGGGGAAGAAGCTTTCTTT. As protein: CASRSSGGEEAFF.

This sequence joins TRBV7-9 and TRBJ2-2; weak D call: TRBD1 (6 bases). This CDR3 has 12 residues. Germline assignment: CDR1 SEHNR and CDR2 FQNEAQ (reference sequence). This chain's CDR3 is CANDGTTGELFF. For the CDR3, the DNA is TGTGCGAATGACGGGACAACCGGGGAGCTGTTTTTT.

This clone was counted once. This sequence joins TRBV27 and TRBJ2-7; tentatively, D is TRBD1 (6 bases). With 6 bases removed from V and 1 base from J, the gap between germline ends came to 10 bases. Germline values: CDR1 MNHEY, CDR2 SMNVEV (reference sequence). The CDR3 has 13 amino acids. CDR3 in amino acids: CASSPGASYEQYF. Here the CDR3 DNA reads TGTGCCAGCAGCCCAGGGGCTTCCTACGAGCAGTACTTC.

V and J are TRBV7-3 and TRBJ2-2, with unresolved D. The V gene lost 5 bases and the J gene lost 4 bases, with 14 bases spanning the gap. The CDR3 contains 15 residues. The germline V gene encodes CDR1 SGHTA and CDR2 FQGTGA. CDR3 residues: CASSANSWPTGELFF. The CDR3 DNA sequence: TGTGCCAGCAGCGCAAACAGTTGGCCCACCGGGGAGCTGTTTTTT.